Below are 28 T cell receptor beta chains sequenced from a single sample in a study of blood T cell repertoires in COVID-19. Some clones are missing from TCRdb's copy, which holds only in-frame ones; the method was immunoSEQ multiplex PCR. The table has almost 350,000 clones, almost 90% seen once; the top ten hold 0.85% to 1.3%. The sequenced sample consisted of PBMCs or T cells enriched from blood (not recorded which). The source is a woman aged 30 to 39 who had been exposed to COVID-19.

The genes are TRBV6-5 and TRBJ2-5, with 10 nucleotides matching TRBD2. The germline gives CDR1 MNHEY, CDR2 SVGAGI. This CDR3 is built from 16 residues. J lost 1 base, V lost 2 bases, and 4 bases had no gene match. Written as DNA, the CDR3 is TGTGCCAGCAGTTACGGGGGACTAGCGATCCAAGAGACCCAGTACTTC. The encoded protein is CASSYGGLAIQETQYF.

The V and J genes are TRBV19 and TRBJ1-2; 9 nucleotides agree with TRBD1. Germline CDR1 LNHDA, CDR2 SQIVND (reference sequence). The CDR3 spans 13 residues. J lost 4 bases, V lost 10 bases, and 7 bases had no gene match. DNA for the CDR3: TGTGCCACTACAGGGGGCCGCCTCTATGGCTACACCTTC. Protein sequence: CATTGGRLYGYTF.

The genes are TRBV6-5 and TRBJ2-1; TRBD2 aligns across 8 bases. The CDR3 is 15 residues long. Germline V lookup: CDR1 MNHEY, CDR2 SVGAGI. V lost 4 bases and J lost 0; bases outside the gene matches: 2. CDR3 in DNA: TGTGCCAGCAGTTCGAGCGGGAGCTCCTACAATGAGCAGTTCTTC. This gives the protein CASSSSGSSYNEQFF.

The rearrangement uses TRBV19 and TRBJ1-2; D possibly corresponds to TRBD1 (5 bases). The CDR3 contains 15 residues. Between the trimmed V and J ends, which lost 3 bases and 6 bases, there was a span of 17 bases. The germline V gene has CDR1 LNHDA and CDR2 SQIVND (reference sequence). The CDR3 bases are TGTGCCAGTAGTATGATTGGTGCAGGGTGGGATGGCTACACCTTC. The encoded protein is CASSMIGAGWDGYTF.

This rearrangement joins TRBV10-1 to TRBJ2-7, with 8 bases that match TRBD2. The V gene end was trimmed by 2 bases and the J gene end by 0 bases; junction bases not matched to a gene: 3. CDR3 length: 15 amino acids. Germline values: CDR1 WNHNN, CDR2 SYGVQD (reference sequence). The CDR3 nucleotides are TGCGCCAGCAGTGAGAGGAGCGGGAGCTCCTACGAGCAGTACTTC. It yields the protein CASSERSGSSYEQYF.

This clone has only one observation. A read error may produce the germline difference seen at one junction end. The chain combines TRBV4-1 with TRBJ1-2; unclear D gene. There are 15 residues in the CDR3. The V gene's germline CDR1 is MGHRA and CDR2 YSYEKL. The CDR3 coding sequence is TGCGCCAGCGGCCAGGATTTCACAAGAGGGTATGGCTACACCTTC. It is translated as CASGQDFTRGYGYTF.

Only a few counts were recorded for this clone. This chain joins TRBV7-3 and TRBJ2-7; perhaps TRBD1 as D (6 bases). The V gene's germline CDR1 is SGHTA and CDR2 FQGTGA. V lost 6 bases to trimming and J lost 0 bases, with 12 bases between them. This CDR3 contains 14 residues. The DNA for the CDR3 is TGTGCCAGCAGTCTAACAGGGCCCTCCTACGAGCAGTACTTC. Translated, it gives CASSLTGPSYEQYF.

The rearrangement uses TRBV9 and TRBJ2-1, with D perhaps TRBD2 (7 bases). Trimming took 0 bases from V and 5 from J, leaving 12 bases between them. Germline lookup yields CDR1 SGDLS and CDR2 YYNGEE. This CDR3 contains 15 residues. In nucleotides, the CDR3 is TGTGCCAGCAGCGTAGGAAACGGGGGGCACAATGAGCAGTTCTTC. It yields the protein CASSVGNGGHNEQFF. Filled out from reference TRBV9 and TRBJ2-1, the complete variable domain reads DSGVTQTPKHLITATGQRVTLRCSPRSGDLSVYWYQQSLDQGLQFLIQYYNGEERAKGNILERFSAQQFPDLHSELNLSSLELGDSALYFCASSVGNGGHNEQFFGPGTRLTVL.

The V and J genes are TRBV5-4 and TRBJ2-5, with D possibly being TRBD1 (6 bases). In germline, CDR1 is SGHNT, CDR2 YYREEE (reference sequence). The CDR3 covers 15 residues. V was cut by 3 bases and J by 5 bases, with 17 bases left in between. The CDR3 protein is CASSSGEGRGETQYF. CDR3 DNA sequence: TGTGCCAGCAGCTCAGGGGAAGGACGAGGGGAGACCCAGTACTTC.

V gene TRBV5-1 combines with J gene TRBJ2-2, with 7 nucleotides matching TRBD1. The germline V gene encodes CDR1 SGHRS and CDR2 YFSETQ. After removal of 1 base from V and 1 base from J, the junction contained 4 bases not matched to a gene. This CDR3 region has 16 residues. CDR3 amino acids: CASSLLGQMNTGELFF. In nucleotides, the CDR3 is TGCGCCAGCAGCTTGCTGGGACAGATGAACACCGGGGAGCTGTTTTTT.

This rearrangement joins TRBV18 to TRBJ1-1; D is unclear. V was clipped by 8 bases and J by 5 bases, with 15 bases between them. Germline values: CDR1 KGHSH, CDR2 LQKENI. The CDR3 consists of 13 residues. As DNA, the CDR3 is TGTGCCAGCACTTACGGAGCGGGAACTGAAGCTTTCTTT. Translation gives CASTYGAGTEAFF.

The CDR3 DNA sequence: TGTGCCAGCAGTGTTAGACTCGGGGTTGCTTTCTTT. Translating gives CASSVRLGVAFF. The chain recombines TRBV2 with TRBJ1-1; D is uncertain. There are 12 residues in the CDR3. Trimming pared 4 bases from V and 11 bases from J, leaving 14 bases between. The V gene's germline CDR1 is SNHLY and CDR2 FYNNEI.

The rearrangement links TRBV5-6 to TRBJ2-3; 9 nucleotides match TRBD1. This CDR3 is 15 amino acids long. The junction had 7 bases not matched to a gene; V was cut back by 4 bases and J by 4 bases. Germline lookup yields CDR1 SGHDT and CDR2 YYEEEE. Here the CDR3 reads CASSVTGGSADTQYF. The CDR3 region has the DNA TGTGCCAGCAGCGTTACAGGGGGCTCCGCAGATACGCAGTATTTT. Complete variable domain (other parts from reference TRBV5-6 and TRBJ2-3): DAGVTQSPTHLIKTRGQQVTLRCSPKSGHDTVSWYQQALGQGPQFIFQYYEEEERQRGNFPDRFSGHQFPNYSSELNVNALLLGDSALYLCASSVTGGSADTQYFGPGTRLTVL.

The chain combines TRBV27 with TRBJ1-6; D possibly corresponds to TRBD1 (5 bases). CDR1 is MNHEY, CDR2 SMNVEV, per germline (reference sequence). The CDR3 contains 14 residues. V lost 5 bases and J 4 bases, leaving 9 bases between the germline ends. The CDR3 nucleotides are TGTGCCAGCAGTAGTCGACAGTATAATTCACCCCTCCACTTT. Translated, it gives CASSSRQYNSPLHF.

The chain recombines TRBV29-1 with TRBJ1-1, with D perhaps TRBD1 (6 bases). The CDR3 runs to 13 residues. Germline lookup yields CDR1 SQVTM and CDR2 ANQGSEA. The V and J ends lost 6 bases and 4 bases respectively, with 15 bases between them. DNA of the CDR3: TGCAGCGTCCGACGGGGGGCGAGCACTGAAGCTTTCTTT. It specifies CSVRRGASTEAFF.

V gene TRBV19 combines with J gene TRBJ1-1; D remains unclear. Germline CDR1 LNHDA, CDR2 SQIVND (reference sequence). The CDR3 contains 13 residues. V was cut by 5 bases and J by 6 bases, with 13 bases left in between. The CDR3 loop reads CASSAGFEAEAFF. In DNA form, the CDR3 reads TGTGCCAGTAGTGCGGGGTTTGAGGCTGAAGCTTTCTTT.

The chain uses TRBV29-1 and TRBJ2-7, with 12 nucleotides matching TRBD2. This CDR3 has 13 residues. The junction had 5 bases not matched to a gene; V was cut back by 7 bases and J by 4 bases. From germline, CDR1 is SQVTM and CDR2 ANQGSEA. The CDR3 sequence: CSAETSGSYEQYF. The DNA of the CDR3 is TGCAGCGCCGAGACTAGCGGGAGTTACGAGCAGTACTTC.

The CDR3 nucleotides are TGTGCCAGCAGTTACACCGGGGACGAGCAGTACTTC. It is translated as CASSYTGDEQYF. The J gene is TRBJ2-7, the V gene TRBV6-2 or TRBV6-3, with D perhaps TRBD2 (5 bases). Germline values: CDR1 MNHEY, CDR2 SVGEGT. Trimming removed 2 bases at V and 5 bases at J, with 7 bases between. The CDR3 loop spans 12 amino acids.

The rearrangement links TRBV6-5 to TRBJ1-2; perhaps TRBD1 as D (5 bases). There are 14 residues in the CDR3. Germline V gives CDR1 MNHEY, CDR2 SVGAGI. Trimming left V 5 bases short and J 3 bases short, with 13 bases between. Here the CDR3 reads CASSLGSGDYGYTF. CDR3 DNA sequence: TGTGCCAGCAGTCTAGGGTCGGGGGACTATGGCTACACCTTC.

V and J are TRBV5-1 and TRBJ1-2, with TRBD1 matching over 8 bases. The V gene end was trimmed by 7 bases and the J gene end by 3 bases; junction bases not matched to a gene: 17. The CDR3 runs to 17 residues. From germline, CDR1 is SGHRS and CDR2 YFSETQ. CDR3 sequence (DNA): TGCGCCAGCTCTAGGGGGAGCTTTGGACAGGGACACTATGGCTACACCTTC. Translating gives CASSRGSFGQGHYGYTF.

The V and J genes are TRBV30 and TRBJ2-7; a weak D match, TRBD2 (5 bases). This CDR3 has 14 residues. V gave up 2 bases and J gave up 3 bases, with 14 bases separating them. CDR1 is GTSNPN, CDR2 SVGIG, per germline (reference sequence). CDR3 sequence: CAWSITGLGYEQYF. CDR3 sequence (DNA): TGTGCCTGGAGTATTACGGGATTAGGCTACGAGCAGTACTTC.

The CDR3 sequence: CASSLEGGLQPQHF. The CDR3 DNA reads as TGTGCCAGCAGCTTAGAGGGGGGGCTTCAGCCCCAGCATTTT. V usage is TRBV7-9 and J usage is TRBJ1-5; D is perhaps TRBD1 (6 bases). The CDR3 length is 14 residues. Germline V gene data show CDR1 as SEHNR and CDR2 as FQNEAQ (reference sequence). Trimming stripped 1 base from V and 6 bases from J, with 10 bases between.

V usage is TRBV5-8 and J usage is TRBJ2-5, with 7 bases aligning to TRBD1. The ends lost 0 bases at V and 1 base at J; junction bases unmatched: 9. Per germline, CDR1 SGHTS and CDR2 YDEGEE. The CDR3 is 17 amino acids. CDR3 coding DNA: TGTGCCAGCAGCTTGGGCACCAGTGCAGGGGGCCAAGAGACCCAGTACTTC. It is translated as CASSLGTSAGGQETQYF.

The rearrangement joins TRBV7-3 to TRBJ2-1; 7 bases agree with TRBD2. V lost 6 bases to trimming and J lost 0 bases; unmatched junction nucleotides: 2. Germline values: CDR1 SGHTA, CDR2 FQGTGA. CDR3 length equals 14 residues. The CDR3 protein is CASSRGSSYNEQFF. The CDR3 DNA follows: TGTGCCAGCAGTCGCGGGAGCTCCTACAATGAGCAGTTCTTC.

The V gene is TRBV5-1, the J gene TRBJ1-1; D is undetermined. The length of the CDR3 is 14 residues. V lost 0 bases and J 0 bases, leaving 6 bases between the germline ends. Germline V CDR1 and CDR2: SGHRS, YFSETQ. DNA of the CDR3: TGCGCCAGCAGCTTGGCCGCGGTGAACACTGAAGCTTTCTTT. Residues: CASSLAAVNTEAFF.

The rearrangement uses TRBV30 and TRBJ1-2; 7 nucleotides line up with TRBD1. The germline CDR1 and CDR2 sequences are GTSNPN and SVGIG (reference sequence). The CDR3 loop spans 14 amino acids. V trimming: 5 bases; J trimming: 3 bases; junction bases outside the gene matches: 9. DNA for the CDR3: TGTGCCTGGGCTCGACAGGGTTCGTACTATGGCTACACCTTC. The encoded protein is CAWARQGSYYGYTF.

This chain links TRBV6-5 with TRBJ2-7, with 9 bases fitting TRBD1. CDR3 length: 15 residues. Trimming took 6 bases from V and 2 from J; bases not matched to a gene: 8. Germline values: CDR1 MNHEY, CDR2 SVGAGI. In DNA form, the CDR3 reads TGTGCCAGCAGACTCTCGGACAGGGGCCCCTACGAGCAGTACTTC. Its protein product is CASRLSDRGPYEQYF.

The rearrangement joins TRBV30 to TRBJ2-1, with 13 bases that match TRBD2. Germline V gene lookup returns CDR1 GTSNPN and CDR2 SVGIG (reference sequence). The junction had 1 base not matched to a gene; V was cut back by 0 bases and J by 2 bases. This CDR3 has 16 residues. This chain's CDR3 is CAWSVLAGGPYNEQFF. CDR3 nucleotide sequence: TGTGCCTGGAGTGTACTAGCGGGAGGGCCCTACAATGAGCAGTTCTTC. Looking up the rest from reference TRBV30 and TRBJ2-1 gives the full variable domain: SQTIHQWPATLVQPVGSPLSLECTVEGTSNPNLYWYRQAAGRGLQLLFYSVGIGQISSEVPQNLSASRPQDRQFILSSKKLLLSDSGFYLCAWSVLAGGPYNEQFFGPGTRLTVL.